One sample yielded the 5 T cell receptor beta chains listed below, sequenced in a study of shared clonotypes between healthy human individuals. Using immunoSEQ multiplex PCR, the repertoire was profiled, and TCRdb retains in-frame clones only, with some absent. The data contain roughly 2.6 million clones, about 92% of them singletons. Sequencing input: naive CD4+ T cells sorted from blood. Specified subset: CD45RA+ positively selected. These TCRs come from a man aged 18 to 30 in good health.

This clone was seen only once. The rearrangement links TRBV5-1 to TRBJ1-4; D is perhaps TRBD1 (5 bases). The V end was cut by 0 bases, the J end by 0 bases, with 9 bases between. Per the germline V gene, CDR1 is SGHRS and CDR2 is YFSETQ. This CDR3 has 16 amino acids. CDR3 bases: TGCGCCAGCAGCTTGGGGGGACCTCCAACTAATGAAAAACTGTTTTTT. Translated: CASSLGGPPTNEKLFF.

The CDR3 loop is CASSITWGPRTTGELFF. For the CDR3, the DNA is TGTGCCAGCAGCATAACATGGGGGCCCCGTACGACCGGGGAGCTGTTTTTT. The chain joins TRBV11-3 to TRBJ2-2, with D possibly being TRBD1 (6 bases). Germline V gene sequence: CDR1 SGHNT, CDR2 YENEEA. The CDR3 contains 17 residues. The V gene lost 5 bases and the J gene lost 5 bases, with 21 bases spanning the gap.

The V gene is TRBV5-8, the J gene TRBJ2-5; no reliable D call. Trimming took off 6 bases at V and 4 bases at J, with 19 bases between the two ends. CDR1 SGHTS and CDR2 YDEGEE come from the germline V gene. The CDR3 covers 15 residues. The CDR3 loop reads CASINGIMRSETQYF. CDR3 bases: TGTGCCAGCATTAATGGGATAATGAGGTCAGAGACCCAGTACTTC.

Here the CDR3 reads CAVSGTVNSPLHF. CDR3 coding DNA: TGTGCCGTCTCAGGGACGGTTAATTCACCCCTCCACTTT. The chain is built from TRBV6-5 and TRBJ1-6; possible D gene TRBD1, 5 bases. Trimming removed 11 bases from V and 6 bases from J, with 14 bases in between. The CDR3 spans 13 residues. Looked up from germline, CDR1 is MNHEY and CDR2 is SVGAGI.

Comments on this clone: This sample also contains other DNA sequences that code for the same CDR3. This rearrangement joins TRBV2 to TRBJ1-5; D gene unclear. CDR1 is SNHLY, CDR2 FYNNEI, per germline. This CDR3 region has 15 residues. Trimming removed 0 bases from V and 0 bases from J, with 6 bases in between. The CDR3 DNA follows: TGTGCCAGCAGTGAAGCCGGAGTTAGCAATCAGCCCCAGCATTTT. This translates into CASSEAGVSNQPQHF.